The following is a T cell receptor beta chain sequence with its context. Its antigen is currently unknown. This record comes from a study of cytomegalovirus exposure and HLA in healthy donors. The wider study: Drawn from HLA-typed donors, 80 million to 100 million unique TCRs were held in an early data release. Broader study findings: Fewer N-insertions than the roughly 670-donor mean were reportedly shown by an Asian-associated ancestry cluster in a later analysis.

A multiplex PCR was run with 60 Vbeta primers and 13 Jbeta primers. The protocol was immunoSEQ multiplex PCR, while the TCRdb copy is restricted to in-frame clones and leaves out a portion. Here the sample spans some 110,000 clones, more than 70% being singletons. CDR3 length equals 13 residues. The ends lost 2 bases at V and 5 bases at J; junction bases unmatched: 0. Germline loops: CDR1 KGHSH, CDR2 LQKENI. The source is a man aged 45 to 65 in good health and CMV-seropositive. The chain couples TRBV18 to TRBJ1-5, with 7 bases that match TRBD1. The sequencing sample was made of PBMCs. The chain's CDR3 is CASSPGQDQPQHF. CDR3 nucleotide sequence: TGTGCCAGCTCACCAGGACAGGATCAGCCCCAGCATTTT.